The entry that follows covers one T cell receptor (beta chain) sequence. This specimen belongs to a study of T cell responses to AZD1222 COVID-19 vaccine. Sequenced by immunoSEQ multiplex PCR; TCRdb stores in-frame clones only, minus some. Here the sample spans more than 80,000 clones, less than 95% being singletons. The clonotype originates from an adult who received the AZD1222 COVID-19 vaccine. The specimen was peripheral blood, collected 28 days after the second AZD1222 dose.

DNA of the CDR3: TGTGCCAGCACCGATCCGGGACAGTTGTCTAATTCACCCCTCCACTTT. It is translated as CASTDPGQLSNSPLHF. V usage is TRBV7-9 and J usage is TRBJ1-6, with 7 positions matching TRBD1. Losses at the gene ends were 7 bases for V and 6 bases for J; bases not matched to a gene: 12. Germline V CDR1 and CDR2: SEHNR, FQNEAQ (reference sequence). The CDR3 is 16 amino acids.